Each of the 28 T cell receptor beta chains below was sequenced from the same sample in a study of chronic HIV infection and antiretroviral therapy. TCRdb ran MiXCR on the 5' RACE reads and lists one entry per CDR3 protein. The sample carries some 37,000 distinct CDR3 sequences, about 8.1% recorded once. The sequenced material came from peripheral blood. The receptor set was obtained from an adult who had HIV and had not received antiretroviral therapy, or was an uninfected healthy control (not recorded which).

The rearrangement uses TRBV6-1 and TRBJ1-2; no clear D gene. V shed 8 bases and J shed 2 bases, with 12 bases lying between them. The CDR3 has 13 amino acids. Germline CDR1 reads MNHNS; CDR2 reads SASEGT. The CDR3 loop reads CASLNSGNYGYTF. The CDR3 nucleotides are TGTGCCAGCCTGAACTCAGGAAACTATGGCTACACCTTC.

The rearrangement joins TRBV7-8 to TRBJ1-1, with 7 bases identical to TRBD1. With V trimmed by 5 bases and J by 12 bases, 18 bases remained unmatched. The CDR3 runs to 15 residues. The germline V gene encodes CDR1 SGHVS and CDR2 FQNEAQ. CDR3 in DNA: TGTGCCAGCAGCGCTCCGGGACAGCTCTCCAAGGCGACTTTCTTT. Protein: CASSAPGQLSKATFF.

This clonotype appeared a few times. The chain links TRBV6-4 to TRBJ2-1, with 12 bases that match TRBD2. This CDR3 spans 15 amino acids. Per germline, CDR1 MRHNA and CDR2 SNTAGT. V was clipped by 0 bases and J by 8 bases; unmatched bases: 2. The DNA for the CDR3 is TGTGCCAGCAGTGACTCGACTAGCGGGAGTTATGAGCAGTTCTTC. This translates into CASSDSTSGSYEQFF.

This clonotype appeared a few times. This rearrangement joins TRBV20-1 to TRBJ1-6; maybe TRBD1 (5 bases). Deletions cut 0 bases from V and 0 bases from J, with 18 bases between. Germline V CDR1 and CDR2: DFQATT, SNEGSKA (reference sequence). The CDR3 covers 19 residues. CDR3 region: CSARDWTPGIGSYNSPLHF. The CDR3 nucleotides are TGCAGTGCTAGAGATTGGACCCCAGGGATCGGCTCCTATAATTCACCCCTCCACTTT.

This clonotype was recorded many times. The chain has TRBV20-1 and TRBJ2-7; 10 nucleotides agree with TRBD2. CDR3 length equals 14 residues. The J segment lost 7 bases and the V segment lost 2 bases, leaving 8 bases of the junction unmatched. CDR1 and CDR2 (germline): DFQATT, SNEGSKA (reference sequence). The DNA of the CDR3 is TGCAGTGCTAGAATCCTAGCGGGAGCGGGGGAGCAGTACTTC. Amino acids: CSARILAGAGEQYF.

Comments on this clonotype: A much larger clone differs from this one at a single base, so this may be a read error. This chain connects TRBV20-1 to TRBJ1-1; D remains unclear. Germline-derived CDR1 and CDR2 are DFQATT and SNEGSKA (reference sequence). The CDR3 has 12 residues. The V end was cut by 7 bases, the J end by 12 bases, with 21 bases between. This CDR3 reads CSVPLDRALSFF. As DNA, the CDR3 is TGCAGTGTCCCATTGGACCGAGCGTTGTCTTTCTTT.

This clonotype occurred a few times. The rearrangement joins TRBV12-3 or TRBV12-4 to TRBJ2-1; 9 nucleotides agree with TRBD2. The CDR3 length is 16 residues. Trimming cost V 7 bases and J 3 bases; bases outside gene matches: 10. For the CDR3, the DNA is TGTGCCAGCACCAATAGACTAGCGGAAAACTACAATGAGCAGTTCTTC. Translating it yields CASTNRLAENYNEQFF.

This clonotype has ten or more counts. The chain couples TRBV28 to TRBJ2-5, with D unresolved. The germline V gene has CDR1 MDHEN and CDR2 SYDVKM. V was shortened by 2 bases and J by 5 bases, with 15 bases between the two germline ends. There are 15 residues in the CDR3. CDR3 coding DNA: TGTGCCAGCAGTTTAAGTAATCCGATCATGGAGACCCAGTACTTC. Amino acids: CASSLSNPIMETQYF.

Worth noting for this clonotype: A read error may be the cause here, since a much bigger clone is one base away. The rearrangement joins TRBV6-5 to TRBJ2-1, with D perhaps matching TRBD1 or TRBD2 (5 bases each). Trimming took 7 bases from V and 15 from J, leaving 16 bases between them. Germline V gene lookup returns CDR1 MNHEY and CDR2 SVGAGI. This CDR3 is 11 amino acids long. CDR3 residues: CASTDGAPTFF. For the CDR3, the DNA is TGTGCCAGCACCGACGGGGCTCCGACGTTCTTC.

About this clonotype: This may arise from a read error, as a much more abundant clone is one base away. The rearrangement joins TRBV28 to TRBJ1-1; D perhaps matches TRBD1 (5 bases). The CDR3 has 15 amino acids. Germline lookup yields CDR1 MDHEN and CDR2 SYDVKM. CDR3 DNA sequence: TGTGCCAGCATCCGACGGTGGAGGGGTGCCACTGAAACTTTCTTT. Its translation is CASIRRWRGATETFF.

The genes are TRBV5-8 and TRBJ2-1, with a possible D match to TRBD1 (7 bases). Trimming cost V 4 bases and J 4 bases, with 15 bases left between them. The CDR3 extends over 15 amino acids. Germline lookup yields CDR1 SGHTS and CDR2 YDEGEE. This chain's CDR3 is CASSLRGEVYNEQFF. CDR3 nucleotide sequence: TGTGCCAGCAGCCTCAGGGGGGAGGTATACAATGAGCAGTTCTTC.

At least ten counts were recorded for this clonotype. The genes are TRBV28 and TRBJ2-3; D gene uncertain. This CDR3 contains 11 residues. Germline V gene sequence: CDR1 MDHEN, CDR2 SYDVKM. V was shortened by 3 bases and J by 5 bases, with 3 bases between the two germline ends. As DNA, the CDR3 is TGTGCCAGCAGTTTTGAAGATACGCAGTATTTT. Amino acid sequence: CASSFEDTQYF.

The rearrangement links TRBV6-4 to TRBJ2-3; D gene ambiguous. The CDR3 length is 13 residues. Trimming removed 4 bases at V and 4 bases at J, with 9 bases between. Germline V gene sequence: CDR1 MRHNA, CDR2 SNTAGT. The CDR3 is CASSVTKADTQYF. CDR3 sequence (DNA): TGTGCCAGCAGTGTAACGAAAGCAGATACGCAGTATTTT.

This clonotype was picked up a small number of times. The chain employs TRBV5-1 and TRBJ1-1, with TRBD1 identical over 8 bases. This CDR3 has 15 residues. The trim removed 0 bases at V and 3 bases at J, leaving 4 bases unmatched. Germline V gives CDR1 SGHRS, CDR2 YFSETQ. CDR3 sequence: CASSLGQGRDTEAFF. CDR3 DNA sequence: TGCGCCAGCAGCTTGGGACAGGGGAGGGACACTGAAGCTTTCTTT.

Here the CDR3 reads CASTGTASLGYTF. The DNA of the CDR3 is TGTGCCAGCACCGGGACGGCCAGCCTTGGCTACACCTTC. V usage is TRBV7-2 and J usage is TRBJ1-2, with D maybe TRBD1 (5 bases). The CDR3 has 13 amino acids. Germline CDR1 and CDR2: SGHTA and FQGNSA. Trimming took 7 bases from V and 7 from J, leaving 16 bases between them.

The chain recombines TRBV5-1 with TRBJ2-5; possibly TRBD1 for D (6 bases). V was cut by 0 bases and J by 5 bases, with 11 bases left in between. The CDR3 runs 14 residues. CDR1 is SGHRS and CDR2 is YFSETQ in the germline V gene. The chain's CDR3 is CASSLAGAVETQYF. The CDR3 nucleotides are TGCGCCAGCAGCTTGGCAGGGGCGGTGGAGACCCAGTACTTC.

The chain joins TRBV6-5 to TRBJ1-1; D call uncertain. The V end was cut by 2 bases, the J end by 11 bases, with 12 bases between. Germline V gene data show CDR1 as MNHEY and CDR2 as SVGAGI. The CDR3 consists of 12 residues. In DNA, the CDR3 is TGTGCCAGCAGTTACGCGGGGAGGGAGGCTTTCTTT. Its translation is CASSYAGREAFF.

This clonotype was observed many times. The chain carries TRBV7-6 and TRBJ2-3, with TRBD2 identical over 9 bases. CDR1 SGHVS and CDR2 FNYEAQ come from the germline V gene. The CDR3 totals 12 residues. Trimming at V came to 8 bases and at J to 10 bases, leaving 7 bases not matched to a gene. CDR3: CASQGAGGPQYF. CDR3 DNA sequence: TGTGCCAGCCAGGGAGCGGGAGGTCCGCAGTATTTT.

A few counts support this clonotype. The chain is built from TRBV20-1 and TRBJ2-5; D call uncertain. Germline V CDR1 and CDR2: DFQATT, SNEGSKA (reference sequence). V was pared by 7 bases and J by 3 bases, with 9 bases between. This CDR3 is built from 11 residues. The CDR3: CSVRPEETQYF. The CDR3 DNA follows: TGCAGTGTAAGACCCGAAGAGACCCAGTACTTC.

This clonotype was seen only a few times. V and J are TRBV28 and TRBJ2-7, with D maybe TRBD1 (8 bases). The CDR3 runs to 16 residues. Germline lookup yields CDR1 MDHEN and CDR2 SYDVKM. Trimming took 7 bases from V and 3 from J, leaving 22 bases between them. CDR3 sequence (DNA): TGTGCCAGCAACGGGGGGTGGACAGGGCAGTTCTACGAGCAGTACTTC. Translation gives CASNGGWTGQFYEQYF.

This clonotype was detected many times. The chain has TRBV28 and TRBJ2-1; D unresolved. Germline CDR1 reads MDHEN; CDR2 reads SYDVKM. V lost 5 bases and J lost 5, with 10 bases in between. The CDR3 covers 13 residues. The CDR3 sequence: CASSPPRNNEQFF. For the CDR3, the DNA is TGTGCCAGCAGTCCCCCCAGGAACAATGAGCAGTTCTTC.

This clonotype was counted ten times or more. V usage is TRBV4-2 and J usage is TRBJ2-1, with 10 bases lining up with TRBD2. The length of the CDR3 is 16 residues. V shed 4 bases and J 7 bases; nucleotides not matched to a gene: 10. The germline CDR1 and CDR2 sequences are LGHNA and YNFKEQ. The CDR3 loop is CASSLPPSGSMNEQFF. CDR3 sequence (DNA): TGTGCCAGCAGCCTCCCACCTAGCGGGAGTATGAATGAGCAGTTCTTC.

V is TRBV2 and J is TRBJ2-2; TRBD2 matches at 11 bases. The CDR3 is made up of 14 amino acids. The germline V gene encodes CDR1 SNHLY and CDR2 FYNNEI. V lost 8 bases, J lost 4 bases, and 3 bases stayed unmatched. The CDR3 DNA follows: TGTGCCAGCCACGGGACTAGCGGCACCGGGGAGCTGTTTTTT. It is translated as CASHGTSGTGELFF.

Only a few counts were recorded for this clonotype. J is TRBJ1-1 and V is TRBV28; 7 bases map to TRBD1. CDR1 MDHEN and CDR2 SYDVKM come from the germline V gene. This CDR3 region has 14 residues. Unmatched junction bases numbered 7, after V lost 5 bases and J lost 4 bases. The CDR3 loop is CASSMTGSVTEAFF. CDR3 sequence (DNA): TGTGCCAGCAGTATGACAGGGTCGGTCACTGAAGCTTTCTTT.

This clonotype has at least ten counts. The chain uses TRBV6-2 or TRBV6-3 and TRBJ1-5; 8 bases match TRBD1. CDR3 length equals 16 residues. Germline-derived CDR1 and CDR2 are MNHEY and SVGEGT. V shed 4 bases, J shed 6 bases, and the junction held 11 bases outside the gene matches. The DNA of the CDR3 is TGTGCCAGCAGTTCCGCCGAGACAGGGGAAATTCAGCCCCAGCATTTT. It specifies CASSSAETGEIQPQHF.

This clonotype has just a few counts. V usage is TRBV6-4 and J usage is TRBJ2-3; D remains unclear. Trimming cost V 5 bases and J 0 bases, with 12 bases left between them. Germline V lookup: CDR1 MRHNA, CDR2 SNTAGT. The CDR3 length is 15 residues. CDR3: CASSTDGSSTDTQYF. CDR3 coding DNA: TGTGCCAGCAGTACCGACGGGTCTAGCACAGATACGCAGTATTTT.

J is TRBJ1-5 and V is TRBV12-3 or TRBV12-4; the match to TRBD1 covers 7 bases. This CDR3 has 13 amino acids. V lost 4 bases to trimming and J lost 6 bases; unmatched junction nucleotides: 3. DNA of the CDR3: TGTGCCAGCAGTTCAGGGGGTGCTCAGCCCCAGCATTTT. This codes for CASSSGGAQPQHF.

This clonotype was seen at least ten times. The V and J genes are TRBV5-1 and TRBJ2-1, with a possible D match to TRBD2 (6 bases). Germline V gene data show CDR1 as SGHRS and CDR2 as YFSETQ. The CDR3 spans 15 residues. V was cut by 0 bases and J by 8 bases, with 15 bases left in between. The CDR3: CASSLGAAGVDEQFF. CDR3 nucleotides: TGCGCCAGCAGCTTGGGGGCAGCGGGCGTTGATGAGCAGTTCTTC. The full variable domain, in which reference TRBV5-1 and TRBJ2-1 provide the parts outside the CDR3, is KAGVTQTPRYLIKTRGQQVTLSCSPISGHRSVSWYQQTPGQGLQFLFEYFSETQRNKGNFPGRFSGRQFSNSRSEMNVSTLELGDSALYLCASSLGAAGVDEQFFGPGTRLTVL.